Presented here are 31 T cell receptor beta chains from one specimen sequenced in a study of T-cell reconstitution after alpha-beta-depleted transplantation in children. Unique molecular identifiers were built into the TCRbeta library. TCRdb ran MiXCR on the PCR reads and lists one entry per CDR3 protein. The sample gives about 980,000 distinct CDR3 sequences, under 30% of which show up once; approximately 30% is in the top ten. The sequencing used PBMCs, mostly from graft donor cells, collected 360 days after TCRalphabeta/CD19-depleted stem cell transplant. The receptors stem from a boy younger than two who had a stem cell transplant for SCID, so the T cells may come from the graft donor.

CDR3 amino acids: CASSPHRDGMRSYNEQFF. CDR3 DNA: TGTGCCAGCAGCCCCCACAGGGATGGCATGCGATCCTACAATGAGCAGTTCTTC. The chain recombines TRBV7-1 with TRBJ2-1; maybe TRBD1 (6 bases). TRBV7-1 is classed as an ORF, of uncertain function. CDR3 size: 18 residues. The V end was cut by 5 bases, the J end by 1 base, with 21 bases between.

This chain joins TRBV27 and TRBJ2-3, with no clear D. CDR1 is MNHEY, CDR2 SMNVEV, per germline (reference sequence). The CDR3 has 13 amino acids. The V gene lost 5 bases and the J gene lost 3 bases, with 9 bases spanning the gap. CDR3 residues: CASSPIFTDTQYF. CDR3 nucleotides: TGTGCCAGCAGTCCTATATTTACAGATACGCAGTATTTT.

About this clonotype: One junction end does not reproduce the germline sequence, and a read error may be involved. This rearrangement joins TRBV20-1 to TRBJ2-2; D may be TRBD1 or TRBD2 (5 bases each). Germline-derived CDR1 and CDR2 are DFQATT and SNEGSKA (reference sequence). The length of the CDR3 is 16 residues. CDR3 residues: CCARPGRVANTGELFF. The CDR3 nucleotides are TGCTGTGCTAGACCGGGACGGGTGGCGAACACCGGGGAGCTGTTTTTT.

This clonotype was seen only a few times. The genes are TRBV7-9 and TRBJ2-7, with D perhaps being TRBD1 or TRBD2 (6 bases each). The CDR3 is 15 residues long. The V and J ends lost 2 bases and 2 bases respectively, with 13 bases between them. In germline, CDR1 is SEHNR, CDR2 FQNEAQ (reference sequence). CDR3 sequence: CASSLQGRGPYEQYF. In DNA, the CDR3 is TGTGCCAGCAGCTTACAGGGGCGGGGCCCCTACGAGCAGTACTTC. Complete variable domain (other parts from reference TRBV7-9 and TRBJ2-7): DTGVSQNPRHKITKRGQNVTFRCDPISEHNRLYWYRQTLGQGPEFLTYFQNEAQLEKSRLLSDRFSAERPKGSFSTLEIQRTEQGDSAMYLCASSLQGRGPYEQYFGPGTRLTVT.

The rearrangement uses TRBV5-1 and TRBJ2-7; tentative D call: TRBD1 (6 bases). CDR3 length: 15 amino acids. Germline V gene sequence: CDR1 SGHRS, CDR2 YFSETQ. Trimming stripped 6 bases from V and 3 bases from J, with 19 bases between. In DNA, the CDR3 is TGCGCCAGCACCGCCACCACAGGGAGTAGCTACGAGCAGTACTTC. It codes for CASTATTGSSYEQYF.

The chain has TRBV4-3 and TRBJ2-5; 8 bases align to TRBD2. Germline V CDR1 and CDR2: LGHNA, YSLEER. This CDR3 has 16 amino acids. V lost 0 bases and J lost 7; bases outside the gene matches: 10. Here the CDR3 reads CASSQDRRAGVGTQYF. CDR3 nucleotides: TGCGCCAGCAGCCAAGATAGGCGAGCGGGGGTCGGGACCCAGTACTTC.

This clonotype appeared a few times. This sequence joins TRBV12-3 or TRBV12-4 and TRBJ1-1; D not resolved. The CDR3 runs to 13 residues. With 7 bases removed from V and 6 bases from J, the gap between germline ends came to 15 bases. The CDR3 here is CASTLDAVAEAFF. Here the CDR3 DNA reads TGTGCCAGCACCCTGGACGCGGTCGCTGAAGCTTTCTTT.

J is TRBJ1-3 and V is TRBV20-1, with unresolved D. The germline gives CDR1 DFQATT, CDR2 SNEGSKA (reference sequence). This CDR3 region has 14 residues. The V gene lost 1 base and the J gene lost 0 bases, with 7 bases spanning the gap. The CDR3 DNA reads as TGCAGTGCTAGAGGGTTCGGCTCTGGAAACACCATATATTTT. Translating gives CSARGFGSGNTIYF.

The V and J genes are TRBV2 and TRBJ2-3, with a possible D match to TRBD2 (5 bases). V lost 9 bases and J 1 base, leaving 17 bases between the germline ends. The CDR3 extends over 15 amino acids. The germline V gene has CDR1 SNHLY and CDR2 FYNNEI. This CDR3 reads CASTEQAVGTDTQYF. The CDR3 DNA sequence: TGTGCCAGTACGGAACAAGCGGTTGGCACAGATACGCAGTATTTT.

J is TRBJ2-1 and V is TRBV29-1; 7 bases are a match to TRBD1. Germline V gene lookup returns CDR1 SQVTM and CDR2 ANQGSEA. The V and J ends lost 6 bases and 0 bases, in that order; junction bases with no gene match: 5. The CDR3 extends over 14 amino acids. CDR3 loop: CSVTGSSSYNEQFF. CDR3 DNA: TGCAGCGTGACAGGGTCAAGCTCCTACAATGAGCAGTTCTTC.

The CDR3 loop reads CASTLRGNTDTQYF. The CDR3 coding sequence is TGTGCCAGTACTTTGCGGGGGAACACAGATACGCAGTATTTT. This chain links TRBV19 with TRBJ2-3, with 7 bases aligning to TRBD2. CDR3 length equals 14 residues. The germline V gene encodes CDR1 LNHDA and CDR2 SQIVND (reference sequence). The V and J ends lost 7 bases and 2 bases, in that order; junction bases with no gene match: 6.

This clonotype was observed a handful of times. The V call is TRBV4-1, the J call TRBJ2-1; TRBD1 matches 9 bases. The CDR3 runs to 16 residues. From germline, CDR1 is MGHRA and CDR2 YSYEKL. Trimming cost V 4 bases and J 10 bases; bases outside gene matches: 14. For the CDR3, the DNA is TGCGCCAGCAGCCCAGGAAACAGGGGGCGCGGGGGAGAGCAGTTCTTC. Encoded protein: CASSPGNRGRGGEQFF.

This clonotype appeared a few times. This rearrangement joins TRBV7-9 to TRBJ1-3, with TRBD1 identical over 7 bases. The germline gives CDR1 SEHNR, CDR2 FQNEAQ (reference sequence). The CDR3 is made up of 16 amino acids. V trimming: 5 bases; J trimming: 0 bases; junction bases outside the gene matches: 7. In nucleotides, the CDR3 is TGTGCCAGCAGCGATACAGGGGACGGCTCTGGAAACACCATATATTTT. Translation gives CASSDTGDGSGNTIYF.

The CDR3 DNA sequence: TGCAGCGTTGAAGATCCCGTCAGGGGGCAGGGAGAGCAGTTCTTC. Translation: CSVEDPVRGQGEQFF. The chain is built from TRBV29-1 and TRBJ2-1; 8 nucleotides agree with TRBD1. This CDR3 has 15 amino acids. Germline V gene data show CDR1 as SQVTM and CDR2 as ANQGSEA. Trimming removed 0 bases from V and 10 bases from J; junction bases left unmatched: 11.

Here the CDR3 DNA reads TGCAGTGCTAGAGATCTTAGGGACAGGGGGCTCCATGAGCAGTTCTTC. This sequence encodes CSARDLRDRGLHEQFF. The chain links TRBV20-1 to TRBJ2-1, with 12 bases lining up with TRBD1. Trimming removed 0 bases from V and 8 bases from J; junction bases left unmatched: 8. Germline assignment: CDR1 DFQATT and CDR2 SNEGSKA (reference sequence). The CDR3 is 16 residues long.

The chain couples TRBV29-1 to TRBJ2-3, with D perhaps given as TRBD1 or TRBD2 (6 bases each). Trimming cost V 5 bases and J 5 bases, with 17 bases left between them. Germline CDR1 reads SQVTM; CDR2 reads ANQGSEA. CDR3 length equals 14 residues. CDR3: CSVKSQGTGDTQYF. Here the CDR3 DNA reads TGCAGCGTTAAAAGCCAGGGGACTGGAGATACGCAGTATTTT.

This chain connects TRBV6-2 or TRBV6-3 to TRBJ1-5, with D possibly matching TRBD1 (5 bases). Germline V gives CDR1 MNHEY, CDR2 SVGEGT. Trimming removed 0 bases from V and 5 bases from J, with 8 bases in between. CDR3 length equals 14 residues. CDR3 coding DNA: TGTGCCAGCAGTTACTCCTGGGGGTATCAGCCCCAGCATTTT. Protein sequence: CASSYSWGYQPQHF.

The chain combines TRBV12-3 or TRBV12-4 with TRBJ2-6; no reliable D call. The CDR3 extends over 14 amino acids. V was shortened by 8 bases and J by 4 bases, with 12 bases between the two germline ends. CDR3 sequence (DNA): TGTGCCAGCGACTCGTTTCTGGGGGCCAACGTCCTGACTTTC. Its protein product is CASDSFLGANVLTF.

The chain carries TRBV5-1 and TRBJ2-7; 8 bases line up with TRBD1. Trimming took 4 bases from V and 2 from J; bases not matched to a gene: 8. The CDR3 covers 15 residues. Germline V CDR1 and CDR2: SGHRS, YFSETQ. The CDR3 loop reads CASSQRTGKAYEQYF. For the CDR3, the DNA is TGCGCCAGCAGCCAGAGGACAGGGAAGGCCTACGAGCAGTACTTC.

The CDR3 reads CASSLAYGRNTIYF. The DNA for the CDR3 is TGTGCCAGCAGCTTAGCCTACGGGAGAAACACCATATATTTT. The chain employs TRBV7-2 and TRBJ1-3; unclear D gene. The CDR3 length is 14 residues. Germline assignment: CDR1 SGHTA and CDR2 FQGNSA. Trimming removed 0 bases from V and 5 bases from J, with 8 bases in between.

This clonotype was observed a handful of times. The chain employs TRBV5-1 and TRBJ2-1; D unclear. CDR3 size: 14 residues. Germline CDR1 is SGHRS and CDR2 is YFSETQ. V dropped 4 bases and J dropped 5 bases, with 13 bases sitting between them. CDR3 nucleotides: TGCGCCAGCAGCCCGGAGCACGGCGACAATGAGCAGTTCTTC. The encoded protein is CASSPEHGDNEQFF.

This clonotype was detected only a few times. The rearrangement uses TRBV10-1 and TRBJ2-5, with TRBD2 matching over 11 bases. The CDR3 loop spans 16 amino acids. V dropped 0 bases and J dropped 5; count of bases not matched to a gene: 5. Germline CDR1 WNHNN, CDR2 SYGVQD (reference sequence). The CDR3 nucleotides read TGCGCCAGCAGTGAGTCTAGCGGGGGGGCATACGAGACCCAGTACTTC. Protein: CASSESSGGAYETQYF.

The V and J genes are TRBV4-2 and TRBJ2-3, with TRBD2 as a possible D gene (6 bases). The V and J ends lost 3 bases and 0 bases respectively, with 19 bases between them. Germline assignment: CDR1 LGHNA and CDR2 YNFKEQ. The length of the CDR3 is 18 residues. The CDR3 sequence is CASSHLHGGAYSTDTQYF. CDR3 DNA sequence: TGTGCCAGCAGCCATCTCCACGGCGGGGCCTACAGCACAGATACGCAGTATTTT.

The chain uses TRBV4-1 and TRBJ2-3; 8 nucleotides align to TRBD2. Germline loops: CDR1 MGHRA, CDR2 YSYEKL. V was pared by 2 bases and J by 3 bases, with 7 bases of the junction left unmatched. This CDR3 comprises 16 residues. The CDR3 reads CASSQSGAGVTDTQYF. CDR3 in DNA: TGCGCCAGCAGCCAATCCGGAGCGGGGGTGACAGATACGCAGTATTTT.

The chain employs TRBV9 and TRBJ2-2, with 10 nucleotides matching TRBD2. The CDR3 has 16 residues. Germline lookup yields CDR1 SGDLS and CDR2 YYNGEE. The ends lost 1 base at V and 5 bases at J; junction bases unmatched: 5. Written as DNA, the CDR3 is TGTGCCAGCAGCGTAACAGCGGGGGGGCGGACCGGGGAGCTGTTTTTT. As protein: CASSVTAGGRTGELFF.

The chain combines TRBV28 with TRBJ2-1; TRBD2 matches 10 bases. This CDR3 region has 17 residues. CDR1 is MDHEN and CDR2 is SYDVKM in the germline V gene. V gave up 8 bases and J gave up 0 bases; unmatched junction bases: 10. CDR3 loop: CASGLAASGSSYNEQFF. The CDR3 region has the DNA TGTGCCAGCGGACTAGCGGCCTCAGGGAGCTCCTACAATGAGCAGTTCTTC.

This clonotype has a handful of counts. The chain uses TRBV20-1 and TRBJ2-1; D gene ambiguous. CDR1 and CDR2 from the germline V gene are DFQATT and SNEGSKA (reference sequence). Trimming stripped 1 base from V and 4 bases from J, with 23 bases between. The CDR3 consists of 18 residues. CDR3 DNA sequence: TGCAGTGCTAGAGTTCCCCGGCCAGGAGAACTCAGGTACAATGAGCAGTTCTTC. This encodes CSARVPRPGELRYNEQFF.

This clonotype was observed a few times. The chain combines TRBV3-1 with TRBJ2-7, with a tentative D call TRBD2 (7 bases). Trimming took off 1 base at V and 0 bases at J, with 19 bases between the two ends. The CDR3 length is 18 residues. CDR1 and CDR2 (germline): LGHDT, YNNKEL (reference sequence). Written as DNA, the CDR3 is TGTGCCAGCAGCCAAGTCTTCGTATGGCGGGGGCTCTCCTACGAGCAGTACTTC. This translates into CASSQVFVWRGLSYEQYF.

This clonotype was detected a few times. CDR3 in amino acids: CSARDLYRESSYEQYF. The DNA for the CDR3 is TGCAGTGCTAGAGATCTCTACAGGGAGAGCTCCTACGAGCAGTACTTC. The chain carries TRBV20-1 and TRBJ2-7; maybe TRBD1 (6 bases). This CDR3 region has 16 residues. Germline CDR1 and CDR2: DFQATT and SNEGSKA (reference sequence). V lost 0 bases and J 0 bases, leaving 15 bases between the germline ends.

This clonotype was found a few times. V gene TRBV5-5 combines with J gene TRBJ2-5, with TRBD1 identical over 11 bases. Germline loops: CDR1 SGHKS, CDR2 YYEKEE (reference sequence). The CDR3 covers 14 residues. Trimming removed 0 bases from V and 7 bases from J; junction bases left unmatched: 2. CDR3 DNA: TGTGCCAGCAGCTTGGAAGGACAGGGGGCGACCCAGTACTTC. Encoded protein: CASSLEGQGATQYF. Full variable domain (rest looked up from reference TRBV5-5 and TRBJ2-5): DAGVTQSPTHLIKTRGQQVTLRCSPISGHKSVSWYQQVLGQGPQFIFQYYEKEERGRGNFPDRFSARQFPNYSSELNVNALLLGDSALYLCASSLEGQGATQYFGPGTRLLVL.

This clonotype was seen many times. The chain combines TRBV20-1 with TRBJ1-5; 8 bases fit TRBD1. The CDR3 is made up of 13 amino acids. With 6 bases clipped from V and 7 bases from J, the junction kept 8 bases outside the gene matches. The V gene's germline CDR1 is DFQATT and CDR2 SNEGSKA (reference sequence). The CDR3 DNA reads TGCAGTGCCCCCGGACAGGGCAGGCAGCCCCAGCATTTT. Translating gives CSAPGQGRQPQHF.